One sample yielded the 20 T cell receptor beta chains listed below, sequenced in a study of T cell changes during pregnancy in multiple sclerosis. Profiling relied on immunoSEQ multiplex PCR, and the TCRdb table lists in-frame clones only, not all of them. The repertoire has 90,000 to 150,000 clones, over 85% of them found once; the top ten carry approximately 6.3%. The sequenced sample was peripheral blood, obtained before pregnancy. These receptors all stem from a female donor with multiple sclerosis, enrolled in a pregnancy study.

This sequence joins TRBV4-1 and TRBJ2-3; maybe TRBD1 (6 bases). There are 15 residues in the CDR3. Germline V gene sequence: CDR1 MGHRA, CDR2 YSYEKL. The ends were cut back, 0 bases at V and 3 bases at J, with 10 bases in the middle. As DNA, the CDR3 is TGCGCCAGCAGCCAAGAGTGGGGGCCGACAGATACGCAGTATTTT. Its protein product is CASSQEWGPTDTQYF.

The rearrangement links TRBV5-6 to TRBJ2-5; D possibly corresponds to TRBD2 (6 bases). Germline V CDR1 and CDR2: SGHDT, YYEEEE. V lost 0 bases, J lost 4 bases, and 7 bases lay in between. The CDR3 covers 13 residues. The CDR3 is CASSLAGRETQYF. DNA of the CDR3: TGTGCCAGCAGCTTGGCCGGGAGAGAGACCCAGTACTTC.

The chain has TRBV5-6 and TRBJ1-4; D perhaps matches TRBD1 (6 bases). Germline-derived CDR1 and CDR2 are SGHDT and YYEEEE. This CDR3 is 16 amino acids long. V shed 4 bases and J shed 3 bases, with 16 bases lying between them. The CDR3 loop reads CASSPRGQGSNEKLFF. CDR3 in DNA: TGTGCCAGCAGCCCCAGGGGTCAGGGATCTAATGAAAAACTGTTTTTT.

V is TRBV7-8 and J is TRBJ2-3; D is perhaps TRBD1 (5 bases). Germline CDR1 reads SGHVS; CDR2 reads FQNEAQ. Trimming removed 0 bases from V and 7 bases from J, with 17 bases in between. This CDR3 region has 16 residues. The CDR3 DNA is TGTGCCAGCAGCTTAGCAGGGGTTGGATTAGAGAATACGCAGTATTTT. Amino acid sequence: CASSLAGVGLENTQYF.

The J gene is TRBJ2-5, the V gene TRBV28, with D maybe TRBD1 (8 bases). Trimming took off 7 bases at V and 3 bases at J, with 21 bases between the two ends. The germline V gene has CDR1 MDHEN and CDR2 SYDVKM. The CDR3 runs to 16 residues. The DNA for the CDR3 is TGTGCCAGCAACGACCCTTACAGGGGGAGGGAAGAGACCCAGTACTTC. Amino acid sequence: CASNDPYRGREETQYF.

The gene calls are TRBV28 and TRBJ2-7, with 13 bases lining up with TRBD2. The junction had 13 bases not matched to a gene; V was cut back by 5 bases and J by 6 bases. The germline V gene has CDR1 MDHEN and CDR2 SYDVKM. This CDR3 spans 17 amino acids. Written as DNA, the CDR3 is TGTGCCAGCAGTATCCCTTCTGGACTAGCGGGAGACCTCGAGCAGTACTTC. Protein sequence: CASSIPSGLAGDLEQYF.

The chain has TRBV5-4 and TRBJ1-3, with D perhaps matching TRBD1 (5 bases). The length of the CDR3 is 16 residues. Germline V CDR1 and CDR2: SGHNT, YYREEE (reference sequence). Trimming removed 0 bases at V and 1 base at J, with 11 bases between. The CDR3, as DNA: TGTGCCAGCAGCTTGGGCAGGGCTGGGTCTGGAAACACCATATATTTT. It encodes CASSLGRAGSGNTIYF.

The chain combines TRBV27 with TRBJ2-7; 7 bases map to TRBD2. V was clipped by 3 bases and J by 7 bases; unmatched bases: 9. CDR3 length equals 14 residues. CDR1 is MNHEY and CDR2 is SMNVEV in the germline V gene (reference sequence). CDR3 in DNA: TGTGCCAGCAGTTTCCGGGAGCGGGATTATGAGCAGTACTTC. Translating it yields CASSFRERDYEQYF.

The chain joins TRBV6-5 to TRBJ1-1; a possible D gene is TRBD1 (5 bases). Deletions cut 1 base from V and 5 bases from J, with 11 bases between. The CDR3 has 14 amino acids. Germline values: CDR1 MNHEY, CDR2 SVGAGI. CDR3 coding DNA: TGTGCCAGCAGTTACTGGAGGGGAGAAACTGAAGCTTTCTTT. It yields the protein CASSYWRGETEAFF.

This chain joins TRBV6-1 and TRBJ2-5; 10 nucleotides agree with TRBD2. Germline assignment: CDR1 MNHNS and CDR2 SASEGT. The CDR3 length is 15 residues. Germline trimming cut 4 bases from V and 1 base from J; bases unmatched to any gene: 3. The CDR3 protein is CASSVTSGIQETQYF. The CDR3 bases are TGTGCCAGCAGTGTTACTAGCGGGATCCAAGAGACCCAGTACTTC.

J is TRBJ1-6 and V is TRBV14, with 10 positions matching TRBD1. The CDR3 totals 20 residues. Germline CDR1 is SGHDN and CDR2 is FVKESK. Trimming at V came to 0 bases and at J to 7 bases, leaving 15 bases not matched to a gene. The CDR3 reads CASSQDPKPGQGSGNSPLHF. The DNA for the CDR3 is TGTGCCAGCAGCCAAGATCCGAAGCCGGGACAGGGGTCCGGCAATTCACCCCTCCACTTT.

This clone showed up just once. V and J are TRBV19 and TRBJ1-2, with 7 bases identical to TRBD1. V was pared by 6 bases and J by 5 bases, with 9 bases of the junction left unmatched. The V gene's germline CDR1 is LNHDA and CDR2 SQIVND (reference sequence). CDR3 length equals 14 residues. The CDR3 is CASRDNRGTYGYTF. As DNA, the CDR3 is TGTGCCAGTAGGGACAACAGGGGCACATATGGCTACACCTTC.

The rearrangement joins TRBV14 to TRBJ1-2, with D perhaps TRBD1 (5 bases). This CDR3 has 15 residues. Between the trimmed V and J ends, which lost 4 bases and 6 bases, there was a span of 18 bases. Germline assignment: CDR1 SGHDN and CDR2 FVKESK. CDR3 amino acids: CASSPNPTGPDGYTF. DNA for the CDR3: TGTGCCAGCAGCCCAAACCCAACAGGCCCTGATGGCTACACCTTC.

The rearrangement uses TRBV30 and TRBJ1-5, with a possible D match to TRBD1 (6 bases). The V end was cut by 0 bases, the J end by 7 bases, with 13 bases between. Germline values: CDR1 GTSNPN, CDR2 SVGIG (reference sequence). CDR3 size: 14 residues. The CDR3 loop reads CAWSVKGGGQPQHF. The CDR3 coding sequence is TGTGCCTGGAGTGTAAAAGGGGGAGGGCAGCCCCAGCATTTT.

The chain uses TRBV7-6 and TRBJ2-4; perhaps TRBD2 as D (6 bases). The CDR3 is made up of 15 amino acids. V lost 3 bases to trimming and J lost 0 bases, with 9 bases between them. Germline V lookup: CDR1 SGHVS, CDR2 FNYEAQ. As DNA, the CDR3 is TGTGCCAGCAGCTTTAGCGGACGAGCCAAAAACATTCAGTACTTC. Protein sequence: CASSFSGRAKNIQYF.

The chain employs TRBV7-9 and TRBJ1-6; TRBD1 matches 9 bases. This CDR3 contains 15 residues. With 5 bases clipped from V and 7 bases from J, the junction kept 6 bases outside the gene matches. The germline V gene has CDR1 SEHNR and CDR2 FQNEAQ (reference sequence). DNA of the CDR3: TGTGCCAGCAGCAACCGGGACAGGGAAAATTCACCCCTCCACTTT. It codes for CASSNRDRENSPLHF.

The rearrangement links TRBV27 to TRBJ1-2; D remains ambiguous. Between the trimmed V and J ends, which lost 3 bases and 7 bases, there was a span of 15 bases. Germline assignment: CDR1 MNHEY and CDR2 SMNVEV (reference sequence). CDR3 length: 14 residues. The CDR3 region has the DNA TGTGCCAGCAGTTTTAGAAGAGGCCTGGGTGGCTACACCTTC. Its translation: CASSFRRGLGGYTF.

This chain joins TRBV6-6 and TRBJ2-7; 10 nucleotides agree with TRBD1. The CDR3 extends over 14 amino acids. Per germline, CDR1 MNHNY and CDR2 SVGAGI (reference sequence). Trimming cost V 4 bases and J 4 bases; bases outside gene matches: 4. CDR3 in amino acids: CASSLGQGIYEQYF. The CDR3 DNA reads as TGTGCCAGCAGTTTGGGACAGGGGATTTACGAGCAGTACTTC.

The V gene is TRBV4-1, the J gene TRBJ2-5; 8 bases agree with TRBD1. The CDR3 is made up of 15 amino acids. Losses at the gene ends were 3 bases for V and 4 bases for J; bases not matched to a gene: 7. Germline loops: CDR1 MGHRA, CDR2 YSYEKL. For the CDR3, the DNA is TGCGCCAGCAGCCAGTCCTCAGGGGGCGTAGAGACCCAGTACTTC. Translating gives CASSQSSGGVETQYF.

The CDR3 DNA reads TGCAGCGTTCGGGGGAACTATGGCTACACCTTC. It is translated as CSVRGNYGYTF. This chain uses TRBV29-1 with TRBJ1-2, with a possible D match to TRBD1 (5 bases). This CDR3 contains 11 residues. Trimming stripped 5 bases from V and 2 bases from J, with 6 bases between. The germline V gene encodes CDR1 SQVTM and CDR2 ANQGSEA. The entire variable domain, with the rest obtained from reference TRBV29-1 and TRBJ1-2, is as follows: SAVISQKPSRDICQRGTSLTIQCQVDSQVTMMFWYRQQPGQSLTLIATANQGSEATYESGFVIDKFPISRPNLTFSTLTVSNMSPEDSSIYLCSVRGNYGYTFGSGTRLTVV.